The T cell receptor beta chain described here comes from a study of PD-1 blockade in mismatch repair-deficient tumors. Study details: Enrolled about 2013-2016, patients had progressing, pretreated mismatch repair-deficient cancers of around twelve types. Study-wide points: Tumor-resident clones, often undetectable pretreatment in blood, expanded then contracted after pembrolizumab.

Profiled with immunoSEQ multiplex PCR; TCRdb holds only in-frame clones, not every one. The sample records 30,000 to 45,000 clones, roughly 84% being singletons. All patients were mismatch repair deficient, assessed by either PCR or immunohistochemistry. Three pembrolizumab responders had their TCRs sequenced. Details on this clone: Its antigen is unknown.

Sequences were derived from PBMCs, sampled 38 to 40 weeks after starting pembrolizumab. The TCR sequence derives from an adult with mismatch repair-deficient cancer.

The CDR3 is CASGMGTGGERGELFF. Here the CDR3 DNA reads TGTGCCAGTGGGATGGGGACAGGGGGTGAACGCGGGGAGCTGTTTTTT. V gene TRBV19 combines with J gene TRBJ2-2; TRBD1 aligns across 11 bases. Germline V gives CDR1 LNHDA, CDR2 SQIVND (reference sequence). The CDR3 contains 16 residues. The V gene end was trimmed by 8 bases and the J gene end by 7 bases; junction bases not matched to a gene: 12. Complete variable domain (other parts from reference TRBV19 and TRBJ2-2): DGGITQSPKYLFRKEGQNVTLSCEQNLNHDAMYWYRQDPGQGLRLIYYSQIVNDFQKGDIAEGYSVSREKKESFPLTVTSAQKNPTAFYLCASGMGTGGERGELFFGEGSRLTVL.